This is a list of T cell receptor beta chains from one sample in a study of blood T cell repertoires in COVID-19. This table comes from immunoSEQ multiplex PCR, and its TCRdb copy is limited to in-frame clones, with some not included. This table has a few hundred thousand clones, roughly 84% appearing once. The sequenced sample was peripheral blood. These receptor sequences come from a woman in her thirties or forties who had recovered from COVID-19. CDR3s leave out the opening cysteine and the closing phenylalanine or tryptophan. Fields, in order: V gene, CDR3 length, J gene, CDR3 protein.

v_gene: TRBV28
len: 13
j_gene: TRBJ2-2
CDR3aa: ASSDWTDNTGELF

v_gene: TRBV28
len: 15
j_gene: TRBJ1-4
CDR3aa: ASSSQGAGGTNEKLF

v_gene: TRBV4-2
len: 13
j_gene: TRBJ2-7
CDR3aa: ASSQDGAQRAEQY

v_gene: TRBV6-5
len: 13
j_gene: TRBJ1-2
CDR3aa: ASSYSPGSHYGYT

v_gene: TRBV16
len: 16
j_gene: TRBJ1-5
CDR3aa: ASSQFNVRGRWNQPQH

v_gene: TRBV28
len: 13
j_gene: TRBJ1-1
CDR3aa: ASSPGTGGWTEAF

v_gene: TRBV1
len: 14
j_gene: TRBJ2-4
CDR3aa: TSSQGAGKAKNIQY

v_gene: TRBV28
len: 13
j_gene: TRBJ1-1
CDR3aa: ASMGPPVLNTEAF

v_gene: TRBV11-3
len: 11
j_gene: TRBJ1-2
CDR3aa: ASSSTNSYGYT

v_gene: TRBV5-1
len: 11
j_gene: TRBJ2-7
CDR3aa: ASSLFIGDEQY

v_gene: TRBV10-3
len: 15
j_gene: TRBJ1-2
CDR3aa: AISETSGAPLFYGYT

v_gene: TRBV25-1
len: 14
j_gene: TRBJ1-1
CDR3aa: ASSEGIDRSFGVTF

v_gene: TRBV12-3/TRBV12-4
len: 11
j_gene: TRBJ1-5
CDR3aa: ASSLDRVQPQH

v_gene: TRBV6-4
len: 11
j_gene: TRBJ2-3
CDR3aa: ASSVRNGDTQY

v_gene: TRBV6-2/TRBV6-3
len: 15
j_gene: TRBJ1-1
CDR3aa: ASSYSRNPTENTEAF

v_gene: TRBV7-6
len: 17
j_gene: TRBJ2-5
CDR3aa: ASSLVRPGGNLRWETQY

v_gene: TRBV11-2
len: 12
j_gene: TRBJ1-6
CDR3aa: ASSLGGLSSPLH